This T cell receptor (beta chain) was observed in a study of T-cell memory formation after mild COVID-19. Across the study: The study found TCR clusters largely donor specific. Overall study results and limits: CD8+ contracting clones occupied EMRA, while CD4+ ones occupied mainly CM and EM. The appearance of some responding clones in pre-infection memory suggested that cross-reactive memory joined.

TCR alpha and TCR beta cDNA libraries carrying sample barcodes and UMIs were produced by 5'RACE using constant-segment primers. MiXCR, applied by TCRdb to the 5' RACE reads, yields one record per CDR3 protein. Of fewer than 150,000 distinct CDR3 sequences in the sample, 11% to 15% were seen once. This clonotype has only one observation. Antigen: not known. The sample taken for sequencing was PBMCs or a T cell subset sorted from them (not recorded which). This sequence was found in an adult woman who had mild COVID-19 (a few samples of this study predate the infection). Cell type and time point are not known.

The CDR3 sequence is CASSFRTGTELEAFF. The DNA of the CDR3 is TGTGCCAGCAGTTTTCGCACGGGGACAGAACTTGAAGCTTTCTTT. The chain couples TRBV12-3 or TRBV12-4 to TRBJ1-1; the match to TRBD1 covers 7 bases. This CDR3 is 15 amino acids long. Germline trimming cut 3 bases from V and 7 bases from J; bases unmatched to any gene: 11.